The 11 T cell receptor beta chains presented below share a single source sample, sequenced in a study of T cell repertoires in cytomegalovirus infection. One entry per CDR3 protein results from TCRdb running MiXCR on the reads. The data show roughly 350,000 distinct CDR3 sequences, with roughly 36% seen just once and approximately 13% held by the top ten. These TCRs are of unknown antigen specificity. The specimen was cultured PBMCs, collected from culture after CMV antigen stimulation. The receptors were sampled from a human donor in good health (CMV status not recorded). Some clones in this sample may be carry-over from other donors' samples.

This clonotype was recorded a few times. This chain joins TRBV5-1 and TRBJ1-1; TRBD1 aligns across 9 bases. Germline assignment: CDR1 SGHRS and CDR2 YFSETQ. The CDR3 is made up of 18 amino acids. The V segment lost 4 bases and the J segment 1 base; nucleotides outside the gene matches: 14. CDR3: CASSHQPPGTGTNTEAFF. For the CDR3, the DNA is TGCGCCAGCAGCCATCAGCCACCGGGGACAGGGACGAACACTGAAGCTTTCTTT.

The V call is TRBV6-5, the J call TRBJ2-6, with unresolved D. Trimming cost V 6 bases and J 0 bases, with 12 bases left between them. Germline V gives CDR1 MNHEY, CDR2 SVGAGI. The CDR3 has 16 amino acids. Here the CDR3 reads CASRQVDSSGANVLTF. The CDR3 DNA is TGTGCCAGCAGGCAGGTCGATAGCTCTGGGGCCAACGTCCTGACTTTC.

V is TRBV12-3 or TRBV12-4 and J is TRBJ1-5; 7 nucleotides match TRBD1. The V and J ends lost 3 bases and 2 bases, in that order; junction bases with no gene match: 7. The length of the CDR3 is 16 residues. CDR3 DNA: TGTGCCAGCAGTTTGGTAGGACAGGTGGGCAATCAGCCCCAGCATTTT. It is translated as CASSLVGQVGNQPQHF.

In its sample, this clonotype was seen many times. This chain uses TRBV7-9 with TRBJ1-1, with no clear D. This CDR3 has 15 amino acids. V lost 4 bases, J lost 0 bases, and 12 bases lay in between. Germline-derived CDR1 and CDR2 are SEHNR and FQNEAQ (reference sequence). For the CDR3, the DNA is TGTGCCAGCAGCTCTCTCGGGGATATGAACACTGAAGCTTTCTTT. Amino acids: CASSSLGDMNTEAFF.

The chain combines TRBV11-2 with TRBJ2-5; D might be TRBD2 (6 bases). CDR1 SGHAT and CDR2 FQNNGV come from the germline V gene. CDR3 length: 15 residues. V lost 3 bases and J lost 0, with 11 bases in between. The CDR3 region has the DNA TGTGCCAGCAGCTTCCGACGGGGGAACCAAGAGACCCAGTACTTC. This codes for CASSFRRGNQETQYF.

This clonotype was recorded a few times. V gene TRBV7-2 combines with J gene TRBJ2-1; weak D call: TRBD2 (7 bases). V lost 5 bases to trimming and J lost 12 bases, with 20 bases between them. CDR3 size: 14 residues. Germline CDR1 is SGHTA and CDR2 is FQGNSA. The CDR3 DNA is TGTGCCAGCAGCACATGGGGGGGGCTTCAGGGGCAGTTCTTC. It is translated as CASSTWGGLQGQFF.

This clonotype has only a few counts. The J gene is TRBJ2-1, the V gene TRBV7-2, with TRBD2 as a possible D gene (6 bases). The V and J ends lost 6 bases and 0 bases respectively, with 15 bases between them. Germline CDR1 SGHTA, CDR2 FQGNSA. This CDR3 region has 16 residues. CDR3: CASRERLGYSYNEQFF. The CDR3, as DNA: TGTGCCAGCAGGGAACGACTAGGGTACTCCTACAATGAGCAGTTCTTC. Full variable domain (outside the CDR3, taken from reference TRBV7-2 and TRBJ2-1): GAGVSQSPSNKVTEKGKDVELRCDPISGHTALYWYRQSLGQGLEFLIYFQGNSAPDKSGLPSDRFSAERTGGSVSTLTIQRTQQEDSAVYLCASRERLGYSYNEQFFGPGTRLTVL.

The rearrangement joins TRBV11-2 to TRBJ2-2; TRBD2 matches 11 bases. The CDR3 contains 17 residues. Germline values: CDR1 SGHAT, CDR2 FQNNGV. J was trimmed by 1 base and V by 5 bases; bases with no gene match: 6. The CDR3 sequence: CASSAHLAGGNTGELFF. The CDR3 coding sequence is TGTGCCAGCAGCGCCCATCTAGCGGGAGGGAACACCGGGGAGCTGTTTTTT.

This chain uses TRBV2 with TRBJ2-1; D gene unclear. The CDR3 loop spans 14 amino acids. CDR1 and CDR2 (germline): SNHLY, FYNNEI. V dropped 2 bases and J dropped 5 bases, with 10 bases sitting between them. CDR3 residues: CASSEIPRDNEQFF. DNA for the CDR3: TGTGCCAGCAGTGAAATTCCACGGGACAATGAGCAGTTCTTC.

A remark on this clonotype: A much more abundant neighbour one base away suggests this may be a read error. The V and J genes are TRBV6-1 and TRBJ2-7; D is uncertain. Per germline, CDR1 MNHNS and CDR2 SASEGT. This CDR3 spans 17 amino acids. Trimming took off 6 bases at V and 4 bases at J, with 25 bases between the two ends. The CDR3 DNA reads TGTGCCAGCAGAGCAGAGTCTATAGGGTTGCGGCCTTACGAGCAGTACTTC. Amino acid sequence: CASRAESIGLRPYEQYF.

This clonotype was counted between two and nine times. V is TRBV28 and J is TRBJ2-2, with 10 positions matching TRBD2. This CDR3 has 18 amino acids. Losses at the gene ends were 1 base for V and 4 bases for J; bases not matched to a gene: 9. In germline, CDR1 is MDHEN, CDR2 SYDVKM. DNA for the CDR3: TGTGCCAGCAGTTTATCGGCTAGCGGGAGAATAGGCACCGGGGAGCTGTTTTTT. Translating it yields CASSLSASGRIGTGELFF. Full variable domain (remainder filled in from reference TRBV28 and TRBJ2-2): DVKVTQSSRYLVKRTGEKVFLECVQDMDHENMFWYRQDPGLGLRLIYFSYDVKMKEKGDIPEGYSVSREKKERFSLILESASTNQTSMYLCASSLSASGRIGTGELFFGEGSRLTVL.